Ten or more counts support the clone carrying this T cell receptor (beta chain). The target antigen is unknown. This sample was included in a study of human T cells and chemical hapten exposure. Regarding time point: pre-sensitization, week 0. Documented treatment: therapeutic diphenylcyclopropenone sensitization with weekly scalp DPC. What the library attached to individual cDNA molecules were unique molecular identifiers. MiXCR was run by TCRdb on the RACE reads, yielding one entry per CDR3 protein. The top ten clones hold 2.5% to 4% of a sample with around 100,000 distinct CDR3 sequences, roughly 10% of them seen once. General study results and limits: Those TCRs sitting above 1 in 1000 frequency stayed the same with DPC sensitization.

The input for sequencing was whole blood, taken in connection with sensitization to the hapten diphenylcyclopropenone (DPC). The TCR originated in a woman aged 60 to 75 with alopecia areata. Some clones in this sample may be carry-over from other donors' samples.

The CDR3 loop is CASSLQGQGIGVNQPQHF. The CDR3, as DNA: TGTGCCAGCTCCCTGCAAGGACAGGGAATTGGGGTCAATCAGCCCCAGCATTTT. This chain links TRBV18 with TRBJ1-5, with TRBD1 identical over 8 bases. The V gene end was trimmed by 6 bases and the J gene end by 3 bases; junction bases not matched to a gene: 16. CDR3 length: 18 amino acids. Germline values: CDR1 KGHSH, CDR2 LQKENI.